Listed here is a single TCR beta chain. The data were produced by immunoSEQ multiplex PCR, yet TCRdb's version contains in-frame clones alone and is incomplete. The table has under 650,000 clones, 90% to 96% seen once. This entry comes from a study of shared clonotypes between healthy human individuals. In the study overall: A couple of women and a few men aged 18 to 49 served as donors.

The CDR3 spans 17 residues. The germline V gene encodes CDR1 MGHRA and CDR2 YSYEKL. Trimming at V came to 1 base and at J to 0 bases, leaving 6 bases not matched to a gene. Material for sequencing was naive CD4+ T cells sorted from blood. Subset meaning: CD45RA+ positively selected. The J gene is TRBJ2-3, the V gene TRBV4-1; 8 positions match TRBD1. The receptor was derived from a woman aged 25 to 45 in good health. CDR3 sequence reads: CASSQAVRDRSTDTQYF. The CDR3 DNA reads TGCGCCAGCAGCCAAGCCGTTCGGGACAGGAGCACAGATACGCAGTATTTT.